Listed below are T cell receptor beta chains from one sample, sequenced in a study of cytomegalovirus exposure and HLA in healthy donors. Profiled with immunoSEQ multiplex PCR; TCRdb holds only in-frame clones, not every one. The sample comprises roughly 150,000 clones, over 60% of which are singletons, and under 3% rests with the top ten. The sequenced sample consisted of PBMCs. These receptor sequences come from a woman aged 30 to 39 in good health and CMV-seropositive. The CDR3 runs from the conserved cysteine through the conserved F or W.

V gene	J gene	CDR3 protein
TRBV18	TRBJ2-7	CASSPGTGSYEQYF
TRBV5-4	TRBJ1-2	CASGEGQGGYGYTF
TRBV4-1	TRBJ2-7	CASSQDFGLTSSYEQYF
TRBV7-9	TRBJ1-4	CASSTGQARLFF
TRBV6-1	TRBJ1-1	CASSDLTGSTREAFF
TRBV28	TRBJ1-5	CASSLGAGFNQPQHF
TRBV5-1	TRBJ1-1	CASSLLGGSNTEAFF
TRBV6-1	TRBJ1-1	CASSERGSGAFF
TRBV6-1	TRBJ1-1	CASRGTGGRTEAFF
TRBV5-1	TRBJ2-4	CASSPSPGEWAKNIQYF
TRBV5-1	TRBJ2-7	CASSWTSGGPLHF
TRBV2	TRBJ1-5	CASGQGYSNQPQHF
TRBV7-9	TRBJ2-7	CASSPGSGEYSYEQYF
TRBV30	TRBJ1-5	CAWSRGTGTPSNQPQHF
TRBV7-9	TRBJ1-3	CASSSDRAGNTIYF
TRBV29-1	TRBJ1-3	CSVAQEARNTIYF
TRBV4-1	TRBJ2-3	CASSQEPIQTDTQYF
TRBV29-1	TRBJ2-7	CSVELQGATNEQYF
TRBV6-1	TRBJ2-3	CASSLLGDTQYF
TRBV14	TRBJ1-2	CASSLQGAYGYTF
TRBV2	TRBJ1-1	CASSQGAGTDTEAFF
TRBV7-2	TRBJ1-2	CASSLAYSVKNYGYTF
TRBV5-6	TRBJ1-2	CASSTGGAGYTF
TRBV5-1	TRBJ1-4	CASSLLRGSTNEKLFF
TRBV18	TRBJ1-1	CASSPPRGNAEAFF
TRBV4-2	TRBJ2-4	CASSQVGAEAKNIQYF
TRBV10-3	TRBJ2-5	CAIGRGREQYF
TRBV5-6	TRBJ1-6	CASSSGTAYNSPLHF
TRBV4-1	TRBJ1-5	CASSQGAADSNQPQHF
TRBV5-1	TRBJ2-2	CASSPWTANTGELFF
TRBV9	TRBJ2-7	CASSAQGGGGTYEQYF
TRBV23-1	TRBJ2-3	CASPGWRGRRGPDTQYF
TRBV2	TRBJ2-7	CASRPRGQGFNEQYF
TRBV4-2	TRBJ2-5	CASSPGAGEETQYF
TRBV29-1	TRBJ1-1	CSVDKGLGGPEAFF
TRBV5-1	TRBJ1-6	CASSLIANSPLHF
TRBV19	TRBJ2-2	CATYGTGGAGELFF
TRBV25-1	TRBJ1-2	CASSFTYHGYTF
TRBV7-2	TRBJ2-4	CASSWTGGLAKNIQYF
TRBV2	TRBJ2-3	CASTRDKPDMTGDTQYF
TRBV7-9	TRBJ1-1	CASSFLSVSWRNTEAFF
TRBV7-6	TRBJ1-1	CASSHTLGLPTEAFF
TRBV9	TRBJ2-7	CASSTGLAGYEQYF
TRBV5-4	TRBJ2-2	CASSWEPGNTGELFF
TRBV7-9	TRBJ1-4	CASSRGFDEKLFF
TRBV2	TRBJ2-1	CASMKRGIYNEQFF
TRBV5-4	TRBJ2-3	CASSPRDRGTDTQYF
TRBV2	TRBJ2-1	CASLVSYNEQFF
TRBV13	TRBJ1-1	CASSSNKGAVGTEAFF
TRBV18	TRBJ1-1	CASSPDQENTEAFF